This T cell receptor beta chain is drawn from a study of cytomegalovirus exposure and HLA in healthy donors. Overall study: Out of about 190 million T cells, an earlier analysis found about 100 million unique TCR beta sequences in total.

General study points: In terms of immune exposure information, only CMV serostatus was available.

60 Vbeta and 13 Jbeta primers were used in PCR. Assay used: immunoSEQ multiplex PCR; TCRdb lists only in-frame clones, some missing. The sample has roughly 170,000 clones, less than 85% seen once. The CDR3 is 13 residues long. The germline CDR1 and CDR2 sequences are MGHDK and SYGVNS. The ends lost 3 bases at V and 4 bases at J; junction bases unmatched: 1. In this sample, this clone turned up a few times. Its antigen is not known. The origin of this receptor is a boy between 10 and 17 years old in good health and CMV-seronegative. The sequenced sample was PBMCs. The chain couples TRBV25-1 to TRBJ1-1; 8 bases are shared with TRBD1. The CDR3 is CASSDGQGTEAFF. The CDR3 DNA reads as TGTGCCAGCAGTGACGGACAGGGCACTGAAGCTTTCTTT.